One sample yielded the 25 T cell receptor beta chains listed below, sequenced in a study of T cell repertoires in cytomegalovirus infection. TCRdb re-called the reads through MiXCR, storing one row per CDR3 protein. Among just under 550,000 distinct CDR3 sequences listed, 26% were seen once. Sequenced sample: PBMCs. These receptors came from a human donor in good health (CMV status not recorded). Some clones in this sample may be carry-over from other donors' samples.

V and J are TRBV29-1 and TRBJ2-7, with 8 bases matching TRBD1. There are 15 residues in the CDR3. Trimming at V came to 2 bases and at J to 2 bases, leaving 8 bases not matched to a gene. In germline, CDR1 is SQVTM, CDR2 ANQGSEA. The CDR3 reads CSVETLEQGAYEQYF. The CDR3 DNA reads TGCAGCGTTGAAACGTTAGAACAGGGGGCCTACGAGCAGTACTTC.

This clonotype has just a few counts. The J gene is TRBJ2-3, the V gene TRBV28; 8 bases are a match to TRBD2. Trimming at V came to 1 base and at J to 5 bases, leaving 8 bases not matched to a gene. Germline values: CDR1 MDHEN, CDR2 SYDVKM. This CDR3 has 16 residues. The CDR3 DNA reads TGTGCCAGCAGTTTATCCCCCGGGAGGGCCGTAGATACGCAGTATTTT. As protein: CASSLSPGRAVDTQYF. Drawing the rest from reference TRBV28 and TRBJ2-3, the complete variable domain is DVKVTQSSRYLVKRTGEKVFLECVQDMDHENMFWYRQDPGLGLRLIYFSYDVKMKEKGDIPEGYSVSREKKERFSLILESASTNQTSMYLCASSLSPGRAVDTQYFGPGTRLTVL.

The rearrangement uses TRBV12-3 or TRBV12-4 and TRBJ2-4, with D perhaps matching TRBD2 (5 bases). The germline V and J ends were trimmed by 5 bases and 6 bases, with 8 bases remaining between them. This CDR3 is 12 amino acids long. CDR3 in amino acids: CASSPRGNIQYF. The CDR3 DNA reads as TGTGCCAGCAGTCCACGGGGAAACATTCAGTACTTC.

On this clonotype itself: Being one base from a much bigger clone, this may be a read error. V usage is TRBV7-2 and J usage is TRBJ2-7; D gene ambiguous. CDR1 and CDR2 from the germline V gene are SGHTA and FQGNSA. Trimming left V 5 bases short and J 5 bases short, with 16 bases between. This CDR3 is 14 amino acids long. CDR3: CASSPGSVCHEQYF. The CDR3 coding sequence is TGTGCCAGCAGCCCAGGATCTGTCTGTCACGAGCAGTACTTC.

The chain combines TRBV6-2 or TRBV6-3 with TRBJ1-5; D uncertain. This CDR3 is built from 13 residues. Trimming stripped 3 bases from V and 4 bases from J, with 7 bases between. In germline, CDR1 is MNHEY, CDR2 SVGEGT. The CDR3 nucleotides read TGTGCCAGCAGTTATACAGAGAATCAGCCCCAGCATTTT. This gives the protein CASSYTENQPQHF.

This clonotype was counted only a few times. This chain uses TRBV5-6 with TRBJ1-4; the D is unclear. The germline V gene encodes CDR1 SGHDT and CDR2 YYEEEE. The CDR3 consists of 17 residues. Trimming removed 5 bases from V and 15 bases from J, with 32 bases in between. The CDR3 region is CASSLRQLTGSGRRLFF. CDR3 DNA: TGTGCCAGCAGTTTACGGCAGCTCACGGGATCCGGGCGAAGGTTGTTTTTT.

This clonotype came up a few times. The J gene is TRBJ1-5, the V gene TRBV19, with D unresolved. Germline V gene data show CDR1 as LNHDA and CDR2 as SQIVND (reference sequence). CDR3 size: 12 residues. Deletions cut 2 bases from V and 6 bases from J, with 5 bases between. For the CDR3, the DNA is TGTGCCAGTAGTATAAGGATTCAGCCCCAGCATTTT. Amino acid sequence: CASSIRIQPQHF.

This clonotype appeared many times. The chain is built from TRBV7-2 and TRBJ2-3; 15 nucleotides match TRBD2. Germline V gene sequence: CDR1 SGHTA, CDR2 FQGNSA. The CDR3 runs 16 residues. The ends lost 4 bases at V and 3 bases at J; junction bases unmatched: 2. The chain's CDR3 is CASSWGLAGGTDTQYF. The CDR3 DNA reads TGTGCCAGCAGCTGGGGACTAGCGGGAGGTACAGATACGCAGTATTTT. Full variable domain (rest looked up from reference TRBV7-2 and TRBJ2-3): GAGVSQSPSNKVTEKGKDVELRCDPISGHTALYWYRQSLGQGLEFLIYFQGNSAPDKSGLPSDRFSAERTGGSVSTLTIQRTQQEDSAVYLCASSWGLAGGTDTQYFGPGTRLTVL.

This clonotype was recorded at least ten times. The chain is built from TRBV12-3 or TRBV12-4 and TRBJ2-7, with 8 bases that match TRBD2. With 6 bases clipped from V and 4 bases from J, the junction kept 11 bases outside the gene matches. This CDR3 spans 15 amino acids. The CDR3 spells CASSLGVAGTYEQYV. The CDR3 bases are TGTGCCAGCAGCCTGGGGGTAGCGGGGACTTACGAGCAGTACGTC.

The chain uses TRBV6-8 and TRBJ2-1, with 8 nucleotides matching TRBD2. CDR1 is MNHGY, CDR2 SAAAGT, per germline. This CDR3 contains 15 residues. V gave up 2 bases and J gave up 6 bases; unmatched junction bases: 6. CDR3 loop: CASSYGGLVVNEQFF. CDR3 nucleotide sequence: TGTGCCAGCAGTTACGGGGGACTAGTTGTCAATGAGCAGTTCTTC.

This clonotype was observed many times. This chain links TRBV7-9 with TRBJ1-2; 9 nucleotides line up with TRBD1. In germline, CDR1 is SEHNR, CDR2 FQNEAQ (reference sequence). J gave up 5 bases and V 4 bases, and 17 bases lay outside the gene matches. The CDR3 contains 18 residues. This CDR3 reads CASSSSSRRDRVGYGYTF. CDR3 nucleotide sequence: TGTGCCAGCAGCTCTTCGTCCCGCCGGGACAGGGTAGGATATGGCTACACCTTC.

The table lists this clonotype with many counts. J is TRBJ1-3 and V is TRBV15, with D uncertain. CDR1 and CDR2 (germline): LNHNV, YYDKDF (reference sequence). Trimming shortened V by 1 base and J by 0 bases, and 4 bases separated the two germline ends. This CDR3 has 14 amino acids. The CDR3 reads CATSRGDSGNTIYF. CDR3 sequence (DNA): TGTGCCACCAGCAGAGGAGACTCTGGAAACACCATATATTTT.

The chain links TRBV6-6 to TRBJ2-7; TRBD2 aligns across 7 bases. CDR1 and CDR2 (germline): MNHNY, SVGAGI (reference sequence). V lost 0 bases to trimming and J lost 6 bases; unmatched junction nucleotides: 5. The CDR3 runs to 14 residues. CDR3 residues: CASSYSGGRGEQYF. The CDR3 coding sequence is TGTGCCAGCAGTTACTCGGGAGGGAGAGGCGAGCAGTACTTC.

The chain recombines TRBV12-3 or TRBV12-4 with TRBJ2-1, with TRBD2 identical over 7 bases. The V gene end was trimmed by 3 bases and the J gene end by 8 bases; junction bases not matched to a gene: 13. This CDR3 has 16 residues. CDR3 protein: CASSFGSTSPFHEQFF. The DNA of the CDR3 is TGTGCCAGCAGTTTCGGGTCGACTAGCCCCTTCCATGAGCAGTTCTTC.

V usage is TRBV4-1 and J usage is TRBJ1-2; no firm D call. Germline V gene data show CDR1 as MGHRA and CDR2 as YSYEKL. The CDR3 length is 14 residues. Deletions cut 0 bases from V and 4 bases from J, with 9 bases between. Here the CDR3 reads CASSQEFGSYGYTF. Here the CDR3 DNA reads TGCGCCAGCAGCCAAGAATTCGGCAGCTATGGCTACACCTTC.

This chain uses TRBV28 with TRBJ2-1; TRBD2 aligns across 12 bases. Trimming at V came to 5 bases and at J to 0 bases, leaving 2 bases not matched to a gene. The germline V gene has CDR1 MDHEN and CDR2 SYDVKM. The CDR3 sequence is 16 residues long. The CDR3 protein is CASSGGLAGSYNEQFF. Written as DNA, the CDR3 is TGTGCCAGCAGTGGGGGACTAGCGGGCTCCTACAATGAGCAGTTCTTC. Full variable domain (rest looked up from reference TRBV28 and TRBJ2-1): DVKVTQSSRYLVKRTGEKVFLECVQDMDHENMFWYRQDPGLGLRLIYFSYDVKMKEKGDIPEGYSVSREKKERFSLILESASTNQTSMYLCASSGGLAGSYNEQFFGPGTRLTVL.

This clonotype was observed many times. The chain links TRBV7-8 to TRBJ2-3; maybe TRBD2 (6 bases). V was clipped by 2 bases and J by 6 bases, with 18 bases between them. This CDR3 contains 16 residues. CDR1 and CDR2 from the germline V gene are SGHVS and FQNEAQ. The CDR3 sequence is CASSLPKASVGDTQYF. The CDR3 coding sequence is TGTGCCAGCAGCTTACCCAAGGCTAGCGTCGGGGATACGCAGTATTTT. Variable domain in full (rest from reference TRBV7-8 and TRBJ2-3): GAGVSQSPRYKVAKRGQDVALRCDPISGHVSLFWYQQALGQGPEFLTYFQNEAQLDKSGLPSDRFFAERPEGSVSTLKIQRTQQEDSAVYLCASSLPKASVGDTQYFGPGTRLTVL.

In this sample, this clonotype turned up a few times. The V gene is TRBV20-1, the J gene TRBJ2-1; 8 bases are a match to TRBD2. With 5 bases clipped from V and 4 bases from J, the junction kept 7 bases outside the gene matches. The CDR3 has 14 residues. Per germline, CDR1 DFQATT and CDR2 SNEGSKA (reference sequence). For the CDR3, the DNA is TGCAGTGCTTTAGCGGGATCGAGTTACAATGAGCAGTTCTTC. Translation gives CSALAGSSYNEQFF.

This clonotype was seen a few times. The chain has TRBV6-2 or TRBV6-3 and TRBJ2-7, with a weak D call TRBD2 (6 bases). Between the trimmed V and J ends, which lost 6 bases and 9 bases, there was a span of 15 bases. The germline gives CDR1 MNHEY, CDR2 SVGEGT. The CDR3 is 12 residues long. The CDR3, as DNA: TGTGCCAGCAGCCACCCCCGGGAGTGGCAGTACGTC. This encodes CASSHPREWQYV.

J is TRBJ1-6 and V is TRBV4-1, with TRBD1 matching over 7 bases. CDR3 length equals 17 residues. Germline loops: CDR1 MGHRA, CDR2 YSYEKL. V trimming: 7 bases; J trimming: 10 bases; junction bases outside the gene matches: 19. The CDR3 nucleotides are TGCGCCAGCACAAGGACAGGTCGAACCAGAGAGAGGTCACCCCTCCACTTT. Residues: CASTRTGRTRERSPLHF.

This clonotype showed up many times. The chain recombines TRBV7-2 with TRBJ2-7; 12 bases agree with TRBD2. CDR3 length: 15 amino acids. CDR1 SGHTA and CDR2 FQGNSA come from the germline V gene. V lost 5 bases and J lost 6; bases outside the gene matches: 8. CDR3 in DNA: TGTGCCAGCAGCCCTCTAGCGGGAGGGCCGGCCGAGCAGTACTTC. Its translation: CASSPLAGGPAEQYF.

Written as DNA, the CDR3 is TGCGCCAGCAGCCAAGATATGTTTAGGGATTCACCCCTCCACTTT. Protein: CASSQDMFRDSPLHF. This chain uses TRBV4-3 with TRBJ1-6; D ambiguous. Trimming took 0 bases from V and 8 from J, leaving 11 bases between them. The CDR3 has 15 residues. Germline assignment: CDR1 LGHNA and CDR2 YSLEER.

This chain links TRBV20-1 with TRBJ1-1; D uncertain. Germline V gene data show CDR1 as DFQATT and CDR2 as SNEGSKA (reference sequence). The V end was cut by 0 bases, the J end by 2 bases, with 1 base between. The CDR3 spans 11 residues. The CDR3 region is CSARDNTEAFF. CDR3 in DNA: TGCAGTGCTAGAGATAACACTGAAGCTTTCTTT.

The V and J genes are TRBV14 and TRBJ2-7; D is uncertain. CDR1 SGHDN and CDR2 FVKESK come from the germline V gene. CDR3 length: 12 residues. Trimming stripped 1 base from V and 9 bases from J, with 10 bases between. Here the CDR3 DNA reads TGTGCCAGCAGCCAAGTGGGAACAAGGCAGTACTTC. Translated: CASSQVGTRQYF.

A few counts support this clonotype. The chain has TRBV20-1 and TRBJ2-1, with TRBD1 as a possible D gene (6 bases). V lost 0 bases and J lost 0, with 12 bases in between. The germline gives CDR1 DFQATT, CDR2 SNEGSKA (reference sequence). The CDR3 totals 16 residues. The CDR3 region is CSARDPGRGSYNEQFF. CDR3 bases: TGCAGTGCTAGAGACCCCGGCAGGGGCTCCTACAATGAGCAGTTCTTC.